These T cell receptor beta chains were read from a single sample in a study of early T cells in non-severe SARS-CoV-2 infection. TCRdb reanalysed the 5' RACE reads using MiXCR and keeps one entry per CDR3 protein. Of 40,000 to 60,000 distinct CDR3 sequences in the sample, over 3.5% were seen once. Source material: whole blood. Source of these receptors: an adult who was a healthcare worker with PCR-confirmed SARS-CoV-2 infection or an uninfected control (not recorded which). The CDR3 runs from the conserved cysteine through the conserved F or W. The order of the fields is J gene, D gene, CDR3 length, clone size, V gene, CDR3 protein, CDR3 DNA. A D gene is named only where the DNA matches it firmly. The size of a clone is reported for some rows only, either as once, few or many, or as a class for expanded clones.

j_call: TRBJ2-7
d_call: TRBD2
cdr3_length: 13
clone_size: many
v_call: TRBV20-1
cdr3_aa: CSAGSGAAYEQYF
cdr3_nt: TGCAGTGCGGGGAGCGGGGCCGCCTACGAGCAGTACTTC

j_call: TRBJ2-2
d_call: TRBD1
cdr3_length: 17
clone_size: many
v_call: TRBV10-2
cdr3_aa: CASSDRQGLTNTGELFF
cdr3_nt: TGCGCCAGCAGTGACAGACAGGGTCTAACGAACACCGGGGAGCTGTTTTTT

j_call: TRBJ2-5
d_call: -
cdr3_length: 13
clone_size: many
v_call: TRBV11-2
cdr3_aa: CASSLYQQETQYF
cdr3_nt: TGTGCCAGCAGCTTATACCAGCAAGAGACCCAGTACTTC

j_call: TRBJ2-3
d_call: -
cdr3_length: 14
clone_size: many
v_call: TRBV2
cdr3_aa: CASSSRVRTDTQYF
cdr3_nt: TGTGCCAGCAGTTCCAGGGTGCGCACAGATACGCAGTATTTT

j_call: TRBJ1-1
d_call: -
cdr3_length: 13
clone_size: many
v_call: TRBV29-1
cdr3_aa: CSVEGDPNTEAFF
cdr3_nt: TGCAGCGTTGAAGGAGACCCAAACACTGAAGCTTTCTTT

j_call: TRBJ2-2
d_call: -
cdr3_length: 17
clone_size: few
v_call: TRBV6-6
cdr3_aa: CASSELPGLVNTGELFF
cdr3_nt: TGTGCCAGCAGTGAGCTTCCGGGACTCGTAAACACCGGGGAGCTGTTTTTT

j_call: TRBJ2-6
d_call: -
cdr3_length: 14
clone_size: many
v_call: TRBV7-3
cdr3_aa: CASSPQRGANVLTF
cdr3_nt: TGTGCCAGCAGCCCGCAGAGGGGGGCCAACGTCCTGACTTTC

j_call: TRBJ2-3
d_call: TRBD2
cdr3_length: 15
clone_size: -
v_call: TRBV20-1
cdr3_aa: CSAIPLAGGADTQYF
cdr3_nt: TGCAGTGCTATCCCCCTAGCGGGAGGAGCAGATACGCAGTATTTT

j_call: TRBJ1-5
d_call: -
cdr3_length: 14
clone_size: many
v_call: TRBV7-2
cdr3_aa: CASSLFYSNQPQHF
cdr3_nt: TGTGCCAGCAGCTTATTTTATAGCAATCAGCCCCAGCATTTT

j_call: TRBJ2-1
d_call: -
cdr3_length: 14
clone_size: -
v_call: TRBV20-1
cdr3_aa: CSASGRPSYNEQFF
cdr3_nt: TGCAGTGCTAGCGGGAGACCGTCCTACAATGAGCAGTTCTTC

j_call: TRBJ1-3
d_call: -
cdr3_length: 16
clone_size: many
v_call: TRBV4-2
cdr3_aa: CASSQVTGSSGNTIYF
cdr3_nt: TGTGCCAGCAGCCAAGTTACAGGGAGCTCTGGAAACACCATATATTTT

j_call: TRBJ2-7
d_call: TRBD1
cdr3_length: 17
clone_size: many
v_call: TRBV18
cdr3_aa: CASSPTGTGVSSYEQYF
cdr3_nt: TGTGCCAGCTCACCAACCGGGACAGGGGTAAGCTCCTACGAGCAGTACTTC

j_call: TRBJ2-3
d_call: TRBD2
cdr3_length: 17
clone_size: -
v_call: TRBV4-3
cdr3_aa: CASSSRLAGGPGDTQYF
cdr3_nt: TGCGCCAGCAGCTCTCGACTAGCGGGAGGGCCCGGGGATACGCAGTATTTT

j_call: TRBJ2-3
d_call: -
cdr3_length: 13
clone_size: -
v_call: TRBV4-1
cdr3_aa: CASSHPRTDTQYF
cdr3_nt: TGCGCCAGCAGCCACCCGCGAACAGATACGCAGTATTTT

j_call: TRBJ2-7
d_call: -
cdr3_length: 13
clone_size: many
v_call: TRBV7-2
cdr3_aa: CASSLTLSYEQYF
cdr3_nt: TGTGCCAGCAGCTTAACCCTTAGCTACGAGCAGTACTTC

j_call: TRBJ2-3
d_call: TRBD2
cdr3_length: 17
clone_size: -
v_call: TRBV3-1
cdr3_aa: CASSQEVSSGSTDTQYF
cdr3_nt: TGTGCCAGCAGCCAAGAGGTGTCTAGCGGGAGCACAGATACGCAGTATTTT

j_call: TRBJ2-7
d_call: -
cdr3_length: 15
clone_size: -
v_call: TRBV12-3/TRBV12-4
cdr3_aa: CASGLPLGGAHEQYF
cdr3_nt: TGTGCCAGCGGCCTACCCCTAGGAGGGGCCCACGAGCAGTACTTC

j_call: TRBJ1-1
d_call: -
cdr3_length: 16
clone_size: -
v_call: TRBV12-3/TRBV12-4
cdr3_aa: CAGSLGATGMNTEAFF
cdr3_nt: TGTGCCGGCAGTTTAGGGGCTACAGGGATGAACACTGAAGCTTTCTTT

j_call: TRBJ2-7
d_call: -
cdr3_length: 12
clone_size: many
v_call: TRBV3-1
cdr3_aa: CASSSHRGEQYF
cdr3_nt: TGTGCCAGCAGCTCTCACAGAGGCGAGCAGTACTTC

j_call: TRBJ2-3
d_call: TRBD2
cdr3_length: 17
clone_size: many
v_call: TRBV4-1
cdr3_aa: CASSQEVPAGAADTQYF
cdr3_nt: TGCGCCAGCAGCCAAGAGGTTCCAGCGGGAGCTGCTGATACGCAGTATTTT

j_call: TRBJ2-2
d_call: -
cdr3_length: 14
clone_size: many
v_call: TRBV12-3/TRBV12-4
cdr3_aa: CASSDRGDTGELFF
cdr3_nt: TGTGCCAGCAGTGATAGGGGAGATACCGGGGAGCTGTTTTTT

j_call: TRBJ2-7
d_call: -
cdr3_length: 13
clone_size: -
v_call: TRBV6-5
cdr3_aa: CASSPGYSYEQYF
cdr3_nt: TGTGCCAGCAGTCCCGGATATTCCTACGAGCAGTACTTC

j_call: TRBJ2-6
d_call: TRBD2
cdr3_length: 16
clone_size: many
v_call: TRBV27
cdr3_aa: CASKLAGFSGANVLTF
cdr3_nt: TGTGCCAGCAAACTAGCGGGGTTCTCTGGGGCCAACGTCCTGACTTTC

j_call: TRBJ2-6
d_call: -
cdr3_length: 17
clone_size: many
v_call: TRBV11-2
cdr3_aa: CASSLEFGYSGANVLTF
cdr3_nt: TGTGCCAGCAGCTTAGAATTCGGGTACTCTGGGGCCAACGTCCTGACTTTC

j_call: TRBJ1-1
d_call: -
cdr3_length: 15
clone_size: -
v_call: TRBV3-1
cdr3_aa: CASSPRTAVNTEAFF
cdr3_nt: TGTGCCAGCAGCCCCCGGACAGCTGTGAACACTGAAGCTTTCTTT

j_call: TRBJ2-1
d_call: TRBD2
cdr3_length: 14
clone_size: many
v_call: TRBV24-1
cdr3_aa: CATSDLAWEGSRFF
cdr3_nt: TGTGCCACCAGTGATTTGGCCTGGGAGGGTTCGCGGTTCTTC

j_call: TRBJ2-1
d_call: -
cdr3_length: 15
clone_size: many
v_call: TRBV19
cdr3_aa: CASTSPGGPYNEQFF
cdr3_nt: TGTGCCAGCACGAGTCCCGGCGGGCCATACAATGAGCAGTTCTTC